Below, 24 T cell receptor beta chains from the same sample are listed, as sequenced in a study of blood T cell repertoires in COVID-19 (TCRdb year 2020). Libraries came from the immunoSEQ multiplex PCR assay. TCRdb provides this immuneACCESS table in a form limited to in-frame rearrangements. Some clones are lacking; in checked studies, under half of them reflect an unresolved V gene, and why the rest are absent is not known. The sample records about 160,000 clones, approximately 81% of which are singletons. The top ten constitute roughly an eighth of the sample. The source material was peripheral blood. Receptors originate from a young man with active or convalescent COVID-19.

J is TRBJ1-1 and V is TRBV19, with a possible D match to TRBD1 (5 bases). The CDR3 length is 15 residues. V gave up 4 bases and J gave up 0 bases, with 12 bases separating them. Per germline, CDR1 LNHDA and CDR2 SQIVND (reference sequence). The CDR3 DNA is TGTGCCAGTAGTAAGGGGCCCTCCCTGAACACTGAAGCTTTCTTT. This translates into CASSKGPSLNTEAFF.

The V and J genes are TRBV27 and TRBJ1-2; the D is unclear. CDR3 length equals 14 residues. Trimming shortened V by 1 base and J by 6 bases, and 12 bases separated the two germline ends. Germline CDR1 MNHEY, CDR2 SMNVEV (reference sequence). The CDR3 coding sequence is TGTGCCAGCAGTTTATTGGGTGGAGTCGATGGCTACACCTTC. It specifies CASSLLGGVDGYTF.

A few counts support this clone. The chain employs TRBV27 and TRBJ1-4, with 10 bases identical to TRBD1. The V and J ends lost 0 bases and 6 bases, in that order; junction bases with no gene match: 1. CDR1 is MNHEY, CDR2 SMNVEV, per germline (reference sequence). The CDR3 is 15 amino acids. The CDR3 nucleotides are TGTGCCAGCAGTTTATCGGGACAGGGGTATGAAAAACTGTTTTTT. Protein product: CASSLSGQGYEKLFF.

The genes are TRBV29-1 and TRBJ1-4; no reliable D call. The V gene lost 2 bases and the J gene lost 8 bases, with 6 bases spanning the gap. The CDR3 length is 11 residues. The germline gives CDR1 SQVTM, CDR2 ANQGSEA. The CDR3: CSVENGEKLFF. The CDR3 DNA sequence: TGCAGCGTTGAAAACGGGGAAAAACTGTTTTTT.

The chain links TRBV28 to TRBJ1-3; a weak D match, TRBD1 (6 bases). CDR3 length: 15 amino acids. The ends were cut back, 5 bases at V and 0 bases at J, with 11 bases in the middle. The V gene's germline CDR1 is MDHEN and CDR2 SYDVKM. CDR3 coding DNA: TGTGCCAGCAGTCGAACAGGGATCTCTGGAAACACCATATATTTT. Its translation is CASSRTGISGNTIYF.

V is TRBV18 and J is TRBJ2-5; 7 bases are a match to TRBD1. The germline CDR1 and CDR2 sequences are KGHSH and LQKENI. The CDR3 has 14 residues. After removal of 4 bases from V and 5 bases from J, the junction contained 7 bases not matched to a gene. The CDR3 coding sequence is TGTGCCAGCTCACTCCACAGGGGTCGGGAGACCCAGTACTTC. Encoded protein: CASSLHRGRETQYF.

Only a few counts were recorded for this clone. CDR3 in amino acids: CASSIPRGAKNTQYF. The CDR3 nucleotides read TGTGCCAGCAGCATCCCCCGGGGGGCGAAGAATACGCAGTATTTT. The rearrangement uses TRBV9 and TRBJ2-3, with D perhaps matching TRBD2 (7 bases). The germline gives CDR1 SGDLS, CDR2 YYNGEE. Trimming took 4 bases from V and 7 from J, leaving 19 bases between them. The CDR3 loop spans 15 amino acids.

The rearrangement joins TRBV4-1 to TRBJ1-2; D remains ambiguous. The CDR3 loop spans 14 amino acids. Germline assignment: CDR1 MGHRA and CDR2 YSYEKL. V lost 0 bases to trimming and J lost 8 bases, with 13 bases between them. The CDR3 sequence: CASSQDGTGWGYTF. The CDR3 DNA is TGCGCCAGCAGCCAAGATGGAACCGGGTGGGGCTACACCTTC.

The J gene is TRBJ2-7, the V gene TRBV5-5; the D gene is possibly TRBD2 (6 bases). Germline V gene data show CDR1 as SGHKS and CDR2 as YYEKEE (reference sequence). The CDR3 is 15 residues long. V shed 2 bases and J shed 1 base, with 13 bases lying between them. The CDR3, as DNA: TGTGCCAGCAGCTTAGCGGGCACCCGATCCTACGAGCAGTACTTC. Translating gives CASSLAGTRSYEQYF.

This clone was found once. This CDR3 is CASSPTGAGANVLTF. As DNA, the CDR3 is TGTGCCAGCTCGCCTACAGGGGCTGGGGCCAACGTCCTGACTTTC. V is TRBV18 and J is TRBJ2-6; 7 bases fit TRBD1. The V and J ends lost 6 bases and 2 bases, in that order; junction bases with no gene match: 4. Germline CDR1 and CDR2: KGHSH and LQKENI. CDR3 length equals 15 residues.

This clone was observed a few times. The CDR3 coding sequence is TGTGCCAGCAGCTTATCACAGGGACCTAATGAAAAACTGTTTTTT. It specifies CASSLSQGPNEKLFF. The V gene is TRBV7-2, the J gene TRBJ1-4; tentative D call: TRBD1 (6 bases). This CDR3 comprises 15 residues. Germline-derived CDR1 and CDR2 are SGHTA and FQGNSA. V was trimmed by 2 bases and J by 3 bases, leaving 10 bases between them. Complete variable domain (other parts from reference TRBV7-2 and TRBJ1-4): GAGVSQSPSNKVTEKGKDVELRCDPISGHTALYWYRQSLGQGLEFLIYFQGNSAPDKSGLPSDRFSAERTGGSVSTLTIQRTQQEDSAVYLCASSLSQGPNEKLFFGSGTQLSVL.

This chain connects TRBV7-3 to TRBJ2-2, with 8 bases that match TRBD2. The CDR3 has 16 amino acids. Trimming at V came to 2 bases and at J to 6 bases, leaving 8 bases not matched to a gene. Per germline, CDR1 SGHTA and CDR2 FQGTGA. CDR3 in amino acids: CASSLGGRSFAGELFF. The CDR3 bases are TGTGCCAGCAGCTTAGGCGGGAGGAGTTTCGCCGGGGAGCTGTTTTTT. Full variable domain (rest looked up from reference TRBV7-3 and TRBJ2-2): GAGVSQTPSNKVTEKGKYVELRCDPISGHTALYWYRQSLGQGPEFLIYFQGTGAADDSGLPNDRFFAVRPEGSVSTLKIQRTERGDSAVYLCASSLGGRSFAGELFFGEGSRLTVL.

This clone was observed a single time. CDR3 DNA sequence: TGCGCCAGCAGCCAAGATTTAAGGGGGTACACCATATATTTT. Its translation: CASSQDLRGYTIYF. This sequence joins TRBV4-1 and TRBJ1-3, with a tentative D call TRBD1 (6 bases). The V gene lost 0 bases and the J gene lost 8 bases, with 11 bases spanning the gap. The CDR3 totals 14 residues. The germline gives CDR1 MGHRA, CDR2 YSYEKL.

The V gene is TRBV7-2, the J gene TRBJ1-6; 7 nucleotides line up with TRBD1. The germline gives CDR1 SGHTA, CDR2 FQGNSA. V trimming: 2 bases; J trimming: 9 bases; junction bases outside the gene matches: 16. The CDR3 sequence is 18 residues long. CDR3 bases: TGTGCCAGCAGCTTAAGGCCATCCGGACAGGAGTTTTCTTCACCCCTCCACTTT. It yields the protein CASSLRPSGQEFSSPLHF.

The chain recombines TRBV11-2 with TRBJ1-2, with TRBD1 as a possible D gene (6 bases). Germline values: CDR1 SGHAT, CDR2 FQNNGV. V was trimmed by 5 bases and J by 6 bases, leaving 16 bases between them. The CDR3 loop spans 14 amino acids. Written as DNA, the CDR3 is TGTGCCAGCAGCCCAGTCCAGGGGTTTGATGGCTACACCTTC. This codes for CASSPVQGFDGYTF. The full variable domain, with the rest looked up from reference TRBV11-2 and TRBJ1-2, is EAGVAQSPRYKIIEKRQSVAFWCNPISGHATLYWYQQILGQGPKLLIQFQNNGVVDDSQLPKDRFSAERLKGVDSTLKIQPAKLEDSAVYLCASSPVQGFDGYTFGSGTRLTVV.

The chain joins TRBV2 to TRBJ2-3; D unclear. This CDR3 has 12 amino acids. Germline V CDR1 and CDR2: SNHLY, FYNNEI. Between the trimmed V and J ends, which lost 6 bases and 2 bases, there was a span of 6 bases. CDR3 bases: TGTGCCAGCAGGACAAACACAGATACGCAGTATTTT. It encodes CASRTNTDTQYF. The full variable domain, rest sourced from reference TRBV2 and TRBJ2-3, is EPEVTQTPSHQVTQMGQEVILRCVPISNHLYFYWYRQILGQKVEFLVSFYNNEISEKSEIFDDQFSVERPDGSNFTLKIRSTKLEDSAMYFCASRTNTDTQYFGPGTRLTVL.

The V gene is TRBV10-3, the J gene TRBJ1-1, with D tentatively TRBD1 (5 bases). The CDR3 is 15 residues long. The germline V gene encodes CDR1 ENHRY and CDR2 SYGVKD. The ends were cut back, 3 bases at V and 5 bases at J, with 16 bases in the middle. CDR3 amino acids: CAISDTSGIGTEAFF. CDR3 nucleotide sequence: TGTGCCATCAGTGACACATCAGGGATAGGGACTGAAGCTTTCTTT.

The chain employs TRBV7-3 and TRBJ2-5; 8 nucleotides align to TRBD2. Germline loops: CDR1 SGHTA, CDR2 FQGTGA. CDR3 length equals 16 residues. V gave up 2 bases and J gave up 2 bases; unmatched junction bases: 7. CDR3 nucleotide sequence: TGTGCCAGCAGCTTATCCCCTAGCGGGTCTCAAGAGACCCAGTACTTC. Translating gives CASSLSPSGSQETQYF.

The chain recombines TRBV25-1 with TRBJ2-5; 9 bases agree with TRBD1. Germline CDR1 MGHDK, CDR2 SYGVNS. The CDR3 contains 14 residues. Germline trimming cut 5 bases from V and 5 bases from J; bases unmatched to any gene: 6. DNA for the CDR3: TGTGCCAGCAGTCCCGACAGGGGGGCCGAGACCCAGTACTTC. Its protein is CASSPDRGAETQYF.

The rearrangement joins TRBV19 to TRBJ2-7; 7 bases map to TRBD2. The length of the CDR3 is 15 residues. Germline V gene sequence: CDR1 LNHDA, CDR2 SQIVND (reference sequence). V was pared by 4 bases and J by 0 bases, with 6 bases of the junction left unmatched. CDR3 in DNA: TGTGCCAGTAGTACCTCCTCGGGAGGCTCCTACGAGCAGTACTTC. Its protein product is CASSTSSGGSYEQYF.

Only one count was recorded for this clone. The chain is built from TRBV6-1 and TRBJ2-1, with 12 bases that match TRBD2. Germline V gene data show CDR1 as MNHNS and CDR2 as SASEGT. J was trimmed by 10 bases and V by 1 base; bases with no gene match: 8. This CDR3 spans 16 amino acids. Here the CDR3 DNA reads TGTGCCAGCAGTGAAGGTAGGGGACTAGCGGGTCTAGAGCAGTTCTTC. This translates into CASSEGRGLAGLEQFF.

The V gene is TRBV12-3 or TRBV12-4, the J gene TRBJ2-5; D may be TRBD1 (6 bases). The CDR3 consists of 13 residues. V dropped 6 bases and J dropped 5 bases, with 13 bases sitting between them. This CDR3 reads CASSQGNQETQYF. In nucleotides, the CDR3 is TGTGCCAGCAGCCAGGGGAATCAGGAGACCCAGTACTTC.

The sample holds a few counts of this clone. The chain combines TRBV13 with TRBJ2-3; 8 bases agree with TRBD1. The V gene end was trimmed by 5 bases and the J gene end by 9 bases; junction bases not matched to a gene: 10. From germline, CDR1 is PRHDT and CDR2 FYEKMQ (reference sequence). The CDR3 contains 14 residues. CDR3 in amino acids: CASSQIRQGRTQYF. The CDR3 DNA sequence: TGTGCCAGCAGCCAAATACGACAGGGGAGGACGCAGTATTTT.

J is TRBJ2-3 and V is TRBV7-9; D is ambiguous. This CDR3 has 14 residues. Germline loops: CDR1 SEHNR, CDR2 FQNEAQ (reference sequence). V was shortened by 5 bases and J by 1 base, with 10 bases between the two germline ends. The CDR3 loop reads CASSPRVGTDTQYF. Here the CDR3 DNA reads TGTGCCAGCAGCCCGCGCGTGGGCACAGATACGCAGTATTTT. Combining the CDR3 with reference TRBV7-9 and TRBJ2-3 gives the whole variable domain DTGVSQNPRHKITKRGQNVTFRCDPISEHNRLYWYRQTLGQGPEFLTYFQNEAQLEKSRLLSDRFSAERPKGSFSTLEIQRTEQGDSAMYLCASSPRVGTDTQYFGPGTRLTVL.